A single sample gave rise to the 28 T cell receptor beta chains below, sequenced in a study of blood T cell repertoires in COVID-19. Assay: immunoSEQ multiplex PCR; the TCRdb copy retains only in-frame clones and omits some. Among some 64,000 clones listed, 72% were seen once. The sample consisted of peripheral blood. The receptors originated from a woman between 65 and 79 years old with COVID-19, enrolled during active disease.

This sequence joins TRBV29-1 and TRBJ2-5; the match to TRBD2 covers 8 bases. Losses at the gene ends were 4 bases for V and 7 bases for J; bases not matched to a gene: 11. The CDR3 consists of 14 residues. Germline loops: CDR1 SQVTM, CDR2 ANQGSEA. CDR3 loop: CSVAGPAREGTQYF. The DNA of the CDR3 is TGCAGCGTTGCGGGCCCCGCTCGGGAGGGGACCCAGTACTTC.

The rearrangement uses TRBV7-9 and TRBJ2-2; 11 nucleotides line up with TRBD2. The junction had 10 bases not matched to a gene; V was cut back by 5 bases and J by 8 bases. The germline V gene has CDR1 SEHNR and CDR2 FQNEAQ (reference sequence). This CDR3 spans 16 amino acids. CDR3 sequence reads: CASSPSGLAVAGELFF. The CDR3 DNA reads TGTGCCAGCAGCCCGTCGGGACTAGCGGTGGCGGGGGAGCTGTTTTTT.

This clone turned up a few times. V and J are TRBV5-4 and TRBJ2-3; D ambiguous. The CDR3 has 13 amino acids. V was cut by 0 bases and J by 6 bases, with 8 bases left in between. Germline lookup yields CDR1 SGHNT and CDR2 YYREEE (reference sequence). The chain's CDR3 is CASSLAGGDTQYF. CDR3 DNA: TGTGCCAGCAGCTTGGCGGGTGGGGATACGCAGTATTTT.

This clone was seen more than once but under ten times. The CDR3 sequence: CARYGQCSSYNSPLHF. The CDR3, as DNA: TGCGCCAGGTACGGACAGTGCAGCTCCTATAATTCACCCCTCCACTTT. This sequence joins TRBV5-1 and TRBJ1-6; the D gene is possibly TRBD1 (6 bases). Trimming removed 8 bases from V and 0 bases from J, with 15 bases in between. Germline CDR1 and CDR2: SGHRS and YFSETQ. This CDR3 is 16 amino acids long.

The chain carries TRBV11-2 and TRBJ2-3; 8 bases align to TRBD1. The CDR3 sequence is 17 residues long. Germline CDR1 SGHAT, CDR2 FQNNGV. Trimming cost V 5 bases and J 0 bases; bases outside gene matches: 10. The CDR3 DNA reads TGTGCCAGCAGCCGCCCCGGGACAGGTTTAAGCACAGATACGCAGTATTTT. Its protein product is CASSRPGTGLSTDTQYF.

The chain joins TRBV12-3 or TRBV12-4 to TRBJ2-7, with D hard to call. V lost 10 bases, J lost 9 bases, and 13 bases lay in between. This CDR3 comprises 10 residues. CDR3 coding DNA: TGTGCCAACTCCTGGAGAATGCAGTACTTC. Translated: CANSWRMQYF.

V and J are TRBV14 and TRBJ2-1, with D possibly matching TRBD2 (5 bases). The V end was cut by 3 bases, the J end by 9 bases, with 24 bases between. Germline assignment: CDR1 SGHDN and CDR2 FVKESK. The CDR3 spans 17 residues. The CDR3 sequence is CASSQPGIWGTAGEQFF. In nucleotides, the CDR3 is TGTGCCAGCAGCCAGCCGGGTATTTGGGGAACGGCGGGTGAGCAGTTCTTC.

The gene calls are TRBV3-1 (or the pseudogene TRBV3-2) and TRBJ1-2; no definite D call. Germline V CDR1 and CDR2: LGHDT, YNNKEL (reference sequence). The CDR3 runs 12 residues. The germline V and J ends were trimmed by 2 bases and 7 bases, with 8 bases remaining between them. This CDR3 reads CASSQQDGGYTF. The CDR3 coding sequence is TGTGCCAGCAGCCAACAGGATGGTGGCTACACCTTC.

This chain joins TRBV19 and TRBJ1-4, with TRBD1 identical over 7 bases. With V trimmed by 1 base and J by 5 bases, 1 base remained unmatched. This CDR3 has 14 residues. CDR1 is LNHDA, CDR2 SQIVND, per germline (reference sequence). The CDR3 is CASSIGDRNEKLFF. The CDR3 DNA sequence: TGTGCCAGTAGTATAGGGGACAGAAATGAAAAACTGTTTTTT.

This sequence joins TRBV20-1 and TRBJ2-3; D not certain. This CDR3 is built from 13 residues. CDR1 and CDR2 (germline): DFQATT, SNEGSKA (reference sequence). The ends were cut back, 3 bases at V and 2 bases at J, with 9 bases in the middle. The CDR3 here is CSASGQFTDTQYF. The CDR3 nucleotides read TGCAGTGCTAGTGGGCAATTCACAGATACGCAGTATTTT.

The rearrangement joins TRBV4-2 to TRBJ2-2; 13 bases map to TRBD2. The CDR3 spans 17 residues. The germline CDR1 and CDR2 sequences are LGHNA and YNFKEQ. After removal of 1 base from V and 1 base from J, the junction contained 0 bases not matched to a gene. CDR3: CASSQGLAGGNTGELFF. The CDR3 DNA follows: TGTGCCAGCAGCCAAGGACTAGCGGGGGGGAACACCGGGGAGCTGTTTTTT.

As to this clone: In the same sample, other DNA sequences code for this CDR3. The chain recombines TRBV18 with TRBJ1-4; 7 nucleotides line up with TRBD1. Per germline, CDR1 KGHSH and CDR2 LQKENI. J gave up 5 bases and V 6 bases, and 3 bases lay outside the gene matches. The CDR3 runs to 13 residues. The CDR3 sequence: CASSRTGNEKLFF. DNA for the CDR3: TGTGCCAGCTCGCGGACAGGAAATGAAAAACTGTTTTTT.

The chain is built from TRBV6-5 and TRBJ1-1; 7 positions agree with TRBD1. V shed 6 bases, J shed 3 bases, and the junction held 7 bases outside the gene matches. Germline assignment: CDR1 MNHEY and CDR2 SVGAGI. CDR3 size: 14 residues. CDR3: CASSNRGRYTEAFF. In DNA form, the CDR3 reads TGTGCCAGCAGCAACAGGGGACGTTACACTGAAGCTTTCTTT.

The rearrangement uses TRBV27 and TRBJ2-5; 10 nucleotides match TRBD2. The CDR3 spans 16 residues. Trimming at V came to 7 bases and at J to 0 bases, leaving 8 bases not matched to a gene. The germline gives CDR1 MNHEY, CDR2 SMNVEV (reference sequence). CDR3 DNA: TGTGCCAGCAAAAGGTTAACTAGCGGGGACCAAGAGACCCAGTACTTC. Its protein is CASKRLTSGDQETQYF.

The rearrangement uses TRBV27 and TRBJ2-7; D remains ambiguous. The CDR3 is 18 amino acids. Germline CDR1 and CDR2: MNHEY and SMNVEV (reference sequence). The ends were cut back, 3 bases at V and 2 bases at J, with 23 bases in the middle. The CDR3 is CASSFPLGPRLCAYEQYV. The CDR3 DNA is TGTGCCAGCAGTTTTCCCCTCGGTCCGCGGTTGTGTGCCTACGAGCAGTACGTC.

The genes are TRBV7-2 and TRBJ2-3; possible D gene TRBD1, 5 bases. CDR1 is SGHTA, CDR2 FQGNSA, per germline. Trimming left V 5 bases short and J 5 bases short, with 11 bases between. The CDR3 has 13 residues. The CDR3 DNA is TGTGCCAGCAGCCCGGCAACAGGAGATACGCAGTATTTT. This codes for CASSPATGDTQYF.

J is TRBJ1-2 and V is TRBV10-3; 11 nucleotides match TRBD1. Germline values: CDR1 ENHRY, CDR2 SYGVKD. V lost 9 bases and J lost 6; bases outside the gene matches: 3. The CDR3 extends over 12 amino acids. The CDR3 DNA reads TGTGCCATGAAGGGACAGGGGGATGGCTACACCTTC. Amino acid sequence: CAMKGQGDGYTF.

CDR3 in DNA: TGTGCCAGCAGCTTGGAACGGGGACTAGCGACGGATACGCAGTATTTT. This codes for CASSLERGLATDTQYF. This chain joins TRBV5-4 and TRBJ2-3; the match to TRBD2 covers 10 bases. The V gene's germline CDR1 is SGHNT and CDR2 YYREEE (reference sequence). With V trimmed by 0 bases and J by 6 bases, 7 bases remained unmatched. The CDR3 consists of 16 residues.

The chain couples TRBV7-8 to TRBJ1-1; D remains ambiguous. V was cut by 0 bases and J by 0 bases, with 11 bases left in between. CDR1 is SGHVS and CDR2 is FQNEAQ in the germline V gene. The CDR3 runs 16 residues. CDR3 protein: CASSLARQEMNTEAFF. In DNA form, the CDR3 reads TGTGCCAGCAGCTTAGCGCGTCAGGAAATGAACACTGAAGCTTTCTTT.

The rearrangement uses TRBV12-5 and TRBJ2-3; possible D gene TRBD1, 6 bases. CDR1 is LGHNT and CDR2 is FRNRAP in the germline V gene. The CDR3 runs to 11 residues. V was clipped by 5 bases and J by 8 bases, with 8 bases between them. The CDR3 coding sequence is TGTGCTAGTGGTCAACAGGGTACGCAGTATTTT. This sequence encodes CASGQQGTQYF. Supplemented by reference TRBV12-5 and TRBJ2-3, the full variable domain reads DARVTQTPRHKVTEMGQEVTMRCQPILGHNTVFWYRQTMMQGLELLAYFRNRAPLDDSGMPKDRFSAEMPDATLATLKIQPSEPRDSAVYFCASGQQGTQYFGPGTRLTVL.

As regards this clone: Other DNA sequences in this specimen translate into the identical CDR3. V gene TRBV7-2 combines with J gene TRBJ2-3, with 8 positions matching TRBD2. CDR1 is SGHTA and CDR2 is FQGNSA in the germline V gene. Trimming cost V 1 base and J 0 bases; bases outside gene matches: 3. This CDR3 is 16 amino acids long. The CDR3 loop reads CASSLVPGGSTDTQYF. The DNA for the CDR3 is TGTGCCAGCAGCTTAGTGCCGGGGGGGAGCACAGATACGCAGTATTTT.

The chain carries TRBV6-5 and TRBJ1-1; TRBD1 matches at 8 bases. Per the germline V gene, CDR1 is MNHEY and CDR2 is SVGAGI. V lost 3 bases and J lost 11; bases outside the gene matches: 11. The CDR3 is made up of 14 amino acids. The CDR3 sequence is CASSYAPGGGRAFF. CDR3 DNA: TGTGCCAGCAGTTATGCGCCAGGGGGCGGGCGGGCTTTCTTT.

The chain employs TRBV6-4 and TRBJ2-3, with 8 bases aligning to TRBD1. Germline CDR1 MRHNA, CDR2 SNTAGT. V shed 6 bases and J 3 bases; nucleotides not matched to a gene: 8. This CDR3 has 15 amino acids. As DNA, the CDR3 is TGTGCCAGCAGCCCCGGACAGGGTACAACAGATACGCAGTATTTT. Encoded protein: CASSPGQGTTDTQYF.

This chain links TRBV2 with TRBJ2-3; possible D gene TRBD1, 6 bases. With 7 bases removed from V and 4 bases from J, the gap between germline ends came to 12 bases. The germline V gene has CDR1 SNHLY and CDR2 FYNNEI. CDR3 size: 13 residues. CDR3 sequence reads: CASKDSNADTQYF. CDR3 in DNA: TGTGCCAGCAAGGACAGTAACGCAGATACGCAGTATTTT. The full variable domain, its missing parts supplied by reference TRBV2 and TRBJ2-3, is EPEVTQTPSHQVTQMGQEVILRCVPISNHLYFYWYRQILGQKVEFLVSFYNNEISEKSEIFDDQFSVERPDGSNFTLKIRSTKLEDSAMYFCASKDSNADTQYFGPGTRLTVL.

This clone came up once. CDR3 protein: CASSYGTEPLGEQYV. CDR3 nucleotides: TGTGCCAGCAGTTACGGGACTGAGCCGTTGGGCGAGCAGTACGTC. V is TRBV6-6 and J is TRBJ2-7; TRBD2 is a possible D gene (6 bases). V lost 2 bases and J lost 6, with 17 bases in between. Germline CDR1 and CDR2: MNHNY and SVGAGI (reference sequence). This CDR3 comprises 15 residues.

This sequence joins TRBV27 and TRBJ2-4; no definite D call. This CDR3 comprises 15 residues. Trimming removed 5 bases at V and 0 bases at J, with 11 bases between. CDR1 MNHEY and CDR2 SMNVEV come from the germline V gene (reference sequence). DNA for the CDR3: TGTGCCAGCAGTGCCACTCTTATAGCCAAAAACATTCAGTACTTC. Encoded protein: CASSATLIAKNIQYF.

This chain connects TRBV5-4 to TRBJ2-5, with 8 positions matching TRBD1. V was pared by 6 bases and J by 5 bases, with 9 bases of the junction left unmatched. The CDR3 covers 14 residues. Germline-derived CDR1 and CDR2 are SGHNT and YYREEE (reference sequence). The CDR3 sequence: CASTLGQGGETQYF. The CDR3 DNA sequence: TGTGCCAGCACCCTAGGACAGGGTGGTGAGACCCAGTACTTC.

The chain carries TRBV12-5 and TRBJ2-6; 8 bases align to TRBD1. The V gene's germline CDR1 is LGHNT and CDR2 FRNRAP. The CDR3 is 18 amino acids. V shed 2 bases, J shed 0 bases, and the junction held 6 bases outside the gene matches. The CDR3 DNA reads TGTGCTAGTGGTTTGACAGGGGGTTCCCACTCTGGGGCCAACGTCCTGACTTTC. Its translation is CASGLTGGSHSGANVLTF.